This record looks at one T cell receptor beta chain sequence and its context. Assay execution proceeded at the deep level. Sequencing used immunoSEQ multiplex PCR; TCRdb keeps in-frame clones, though not all of them. The sample shows approximately 98,000 clones, under 70% of them seen only once. The data were taken from a study of shared clonotypes between healthy human individuals. Study context: There were three CD4 naive, three CD4 memory, two CD8 naive and one CD8 memory plates per donor.

Trimming cost V 3 bases and J 8 bases, with 14 bases left between them. The length of the CDR3 is 13 residues. The germline V gene encodes CDR1 SGHRS and CDR2 YFSETQ. CD45RO+ cells joined CCR7-negative CD45RA+ TemRA cells to form CD8 memory. The chain has TRBV5-1 and TRBJ1-2, with a possible D match to TRBD1 (5 bases). Sequenced: memory CD8+ T cells sorted from blood. The subset here: CD45RO+ cells pooled with CCR7-negative TemRA cells. This sequence originates from a woman in her twenties or thirties in good health. The CDR3 sequence is CASSSWTWGGYTF. In nucleotides, the CDR3 is TGCGCCAGCAGCTCGTGGACATGGGGAGGCTACACCTTC.